These 20 T cell receptor beta chains share one sample of origin, sequenced in a study of vaccination effects on CD4 cells after COVID-19 (dated by TCRdb to the early 2020s). The library was prepared using the immunoSEQ multiplex PCR assay. TCRdb's version of the immuneACCESS table is confined to in-frame rearrangements and falls short of the full clone set. An unresolved V gene accounts for under half of the shortfall where checked; the remainder is of unknown origin. The sample profile shows about 27,000 clones; approximately 83% of them were found once. Together, the top ten hold 1.4% to 1.5% of the sample. In the ViraFEST assay, PBMC were stimulated with viral peptide pools, and TCR sequencing was then used to find antigen-specific CD4+ T cell clonotypes based on their expansion. After around 10 days of culture, CD4+ T cells were isolated with the EasySep CD4+ T cell isolation kit. Each participant received two doses of an mRNA SARS-CoV-2 vaccine, either BNT162b2 or mRNA-1273.

These TCRs are of unknown antigen specificity. The material was CD4+ T cells from PBMCs cultured with HCoV-NL63 spike peptides, obtained after COVID-19 vaccination. The cell subset or site label corresponds to: HCoV-NL63 spike overlapping peptide pool stimulation. These receptors came from a human donor who received a COVID-19 vaccine. Some clones in this sample may be carry-over from other donors' samples.

This clone has only a few counts. This chain connects TRBV29-1 to TRBJ1-2; maybe TRBD1 (6 bases). The CDR3 totals 12 residues. The germline V and J ends were trimmed by 5 bases and 4 bases, with 11 bases remaining between them. Germline loops: CDR1 SQVTM, CDR2 ANQGSEA. The CDR3 protein is CSVRGGSYGYTF. The CDR3 DNA is TGCAGCGTTAGGGGGGGGAGCTATGGCTACACCTTC.

This clone was recorded once. The chain combines TRBV7-3 with TRBJ1-1, with 10 nucleotides matching TRBD1. The CDR3 contains 15 residues. V gave up 5 bases and J gave up 3 bases; unmatched junction bases: 6. Germline V lookup: CDR1 SGHTA, CDR2 FQGTGA. CDR3: CASSLEDRGDTEAFF. The CDR3 DNA is TGTGCCAGCAGCCTCGAGGACAGGGGGGACACTGAAGCTTTCTTT.

The chain has TRBV5-4 and TRBJ2-1, with a tentative D call TRBD2 (7 bases). Trimming left V 4 bases short and J 9 bases short, with 20 bases between. The germline gives CDR1 SGHNT, CDR2 YYREEE (reference sequence). The CDR3 has 15 residues. The CDR3 DNA is TGTGCCAGCAGCGGGGGGGGGCTCTTCTCTGGTGAGCAGTTCTTC. It is translated as CASSGGGLFSGEQFF.

The CDR3 DNA reads TGCGCCAGCACCGTTACAGGCTCCTCTGGAAACACCATATATTTT. Amino acid sequence: CASTVTGSSGNTIYF. J is TRBJ1-3 and V is TRBV5-1; D perhaps matches TRBD1 (5 bases). The germline V gene has CDR1 SGHRS and CDR2 YFSETQ. The CDR3 contains 15 residues. The V end lost 6 bases, the J end lost 0 bases, and 13 bases lay between the germline ends.

The chain couples TRBV2 to TRBJ2-5; D might be TRBD2 (6 bases). Per germline, CDR1 SNHLY and CDR2 FYNNEI. The length of the CDR3 is 14 residues. Between the trimmed V and J ends, which lost 11 bases and 1 base, there was a span of 17 bases. The CDR3 here is CAAAPPGAQETQYF. CDR3 nucleotide sequence: TGTGCCGCAGCACCCCCGGGAGCCCAAGAGACCCAGTACTTC.

This sequence joins TRBV5-1 and TRBJ2-5; TRBD1 aligns across 9 bases. The V and J ends lost 4 bases and 5 bases, in that order; junction bases with no gene match: 12. The CDR3 is 16 amino acids. Germline-derived CDR1 and CDR2 are SGHRS and YFSETQ. This chain's CDR3 is CASSPSGQGRRETQYF. CDR3 nucleotide sequence: TGCGCCAGCAGCCCATCCGGACAGGGGCGTAGGGAGACCCAGTACTTC.

The V call is TRBV7-2, the J call TRBJ2-5, with TRBD2 as a possible D gene (6 bases). CDR3 length equals 13 residues. V dropped 6 bases and J dropped 4 bases, with 12 bases sitting between them. Germline CDR1 and CDR2: SGHTA and FQGNSA. The CDR3 protein is CASSIGGIETQYF. The CDR3 DNA reads TGTGCCAGCAGTATCGGGGGAATAGAGACCCAGTACTTC.

In this sample, this clone turned up once. In DNA form, the CDR3 reads TGTGCCAGCAGTTCGAGCGGGGGCTTCATCTACGAGCAGTACGTC. Residues: CASSSSGGFIYEQYV. The chain has TRBV7-2 and TRBJ2-7, with TRBD2 matching 8 bases. Trimming at V came to 6 bases and at J to 3 bases, leaving 10 bases not matched to a gene. The CDR3 has 15 amino acids. Germline V gene sequence: CDR1 SGHTA, CDR2 FQGNSA.

This chain uses TRBV19 with TRBJ1-3; 10 nucleotides align to TRBD1. Germline CDR1 reads LNHDA; CDR2 reads SQIVND (reference sequence). Trimming cost V 8 bases and J 1 base; bases outside gene matches: 8. The CDR3 has 16 residues. The chain's CDR3 is CASCQGQGRSGNTIYF. The CDR3 DNA reads TGTGCCAGTTGCCAGGGACAGGGGCGTTCTGGAAACACCATATATTTT.

This clone was picked up a small number of times. The chain has TRBV7-3 and TRBJ1-6, with 7 positions matching TRBD1. V lost 5 bases, J lost 9 bases, and 13 bases stayed unmatched. This CDR3 region has 16 residues. Germline CDR1 SGHTA, CDR2 FQGTGA. The CDR3 region has the DNA TGTGCCAGCAGCCTTAAAGAAGGGGGCGCAGGTTCACCCCTCCACTTT. The encoded protein is CASSLKEGGAGSPLHF.

This clone was seen a single time. The J gene is TRBJ2-3, the V gene TRBV6-5; TRBD1 is a possible D gene (6 bases). This CDR3 comprises 12 residues. Trimming stripped 6 bases from V and 10 bases from J, with 14 bases between. CDR1 is MNHEY, CDR2 SVGAGI, per germline. CDR3 sequence reads: CASRAGGFAQYF. The CDR3 DNA sequence: TGTGCCAGCAGGGCTGGGGGCTTTGCGCAGTATTTT.

The chain combines TRBV4-1 with TRBJ1-2, with TRBD1 identical over 12 bases. The ends lost 5 bases at V and 5 bases at J; junction bases unmatched: 9. Looked up from germline, CDR1 is MGHRA and CDR2 is YSYEKL. The CDR3 is 16 amino acids. In DNA, the CDR3 is TGCGCCAGCAGCTCCCCCCCGGGACAGGGGGCGTATGGCTACACCTTC. This encodes CASSSPPGQGAYGYTF.

The chain combines TRBV18 with TRBJ1-6; D unresolved. This CDR3 region has 16 residues. Trimming left V 4 bases short and J 0 bases short, with 10 bases between. Per the germline V gene, CDR1 is KGHSH and CDR2 is LQKENI. The CDR3 nucleotides read TGTGCCAGCTCACTCAAGACCTTCTCCTATAATTCACCCCTCCACTTT. Translating it yields CASSLKTFSYNSPLHF.

The gene calls are TRBV2 and TRBJ2-5, with 9 bases matching TRBD1. CDR1 and CDR2 (germline): SNHLY, FYNNEI. J lost 2 bases, V lost 4 bases, and 2 bases had no gene match. The CDR3 is 14 residues long. The DNA of the CDR3 is TGTGCCAGCAGTGCCGGGACAGGGCAAGAGACCCAGTACTTC. Amino acid sequence: CASSAGTGQETQYF.

The chain has TRBV29-1 and TRBJ2-5, with unresolved D. V was trimmed by 6 bases and J by 5 bases, leaving 1 base between them. Looked up from germline, CDR1 is SQVTM and CDR2 is ANQGSEA. This CDR3 has 8 residues. This chain's CDR3 is CSVETQYF. The CDR3 nucleotides read TGCAGCGTGGAGACCCAGTACTTC.

This rearrangement joins TRBV5-1 to TRBJ1-2; no reliable D call. V was shortened by 4 bases and J by 2 bases, with 9 bases between the two germline ends. The CDR3 sequence is 13 residues long. Per the germline V gene, CDR1 is SGHRS and CDR2 is YFSETQ. The CDR3 loop reads CASSPPGNYGYTF. DNA of the CDR3: TGCGCCAGCAGCCCCCCGGGAAACTATGGCTACACCTTC. Full variable domain (outside the CDR3, taken from reference TRBV5-1 and TRBJ1-2): KAGVTQTPRYLIKTRGQQVTLSCSPISGHRSVSWYQQTPGQGLQFLFEYFSETQRNKGNFPGRFSGRQFSNSRSEMNVSTLELGDSALYLCASSPPGNYGYTFGSGTRLTVV.

The V gene is TRBV28, the J gene TRBJ1-1; 11 nucleotides line up with TRBD1. With 5 bases clipped from V and 1 base from J, the junction kept 9 bases outside the gene matches. In germline, CDR1 is MDHEN, CDR2 SYDVKM. The CDR3 length is 17 residues. DNA for the CDR3: TGTGCCAGCAGTAAACCGGGACAGGGGGGTCGGAACACTGAAGCTTTCTTT. Residues: CASSKPGQGGRNTEAFF.

V is TRBV5-4 and J is TRBJ2-5; 8 nucleotides align to TRBD2. Germline V CDR1 and CDR2: SGHNT, YYREEE (reference sequence). The ends lost 5 bases at V and 5 bases at J; junction bases unmatched: 14. The CDR3 length is 16 residues. CDR3 sequence reads: CASSLIRGGDGETQYF. The CDR3 region has the DNA TGTGCCAGCAGTCTTATTCGGGGGGGCGACGGGGAGACCCAGTACTTC.

The chain carries TRBV25-1 and TRBJ2-2; unclear D gene. There are 14 residues in the CDR3. Trimming cost V 6 bases and J 3 bases, with 11 bases left between them. Germline V lookup: CDR1 MGHDK, CDR2 SYGVNS. The CDR3: CASRSIGHTGELFF. The CDR3 region has the DNA TGTGCCAGCAGGAGTATAGGGCACACCGGGGAGCTGTTTTTT.

The V gene is TRBV18, the J gene TRBJ2-5; D uncertain. V gave up 3 bases and J gave up 0 bases, with 5 bases separating them. The CDR3 spans 13 residues. Germline V gene data show CDR1 as KGHSH and CDR2 as LQKENI. CDR3 sequence reads: CASSPTDQETQYF. In DNA, the CDR3 is TGTGCCAGCTCACCCACCGACCAAGAGACCCAGTACTTC.